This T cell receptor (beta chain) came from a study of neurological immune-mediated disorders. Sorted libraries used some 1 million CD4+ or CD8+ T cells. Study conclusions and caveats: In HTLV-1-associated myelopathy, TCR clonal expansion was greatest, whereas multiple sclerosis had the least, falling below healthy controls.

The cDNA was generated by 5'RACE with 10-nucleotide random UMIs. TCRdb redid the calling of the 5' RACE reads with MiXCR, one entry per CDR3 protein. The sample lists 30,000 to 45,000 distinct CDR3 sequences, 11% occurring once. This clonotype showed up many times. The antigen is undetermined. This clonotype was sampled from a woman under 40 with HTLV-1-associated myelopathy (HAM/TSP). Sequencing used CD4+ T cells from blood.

CDR3 nucleotides: TGTGCCAGCAGCTTATACTCCTACAATGAGCAGTTCTTC. This codes for CASSLYSYNEQFF. The chain employs TRBV7-2 and TRBJ2-1; no definite D call. The V and J ends lost 2 bases and 0 bases respectively, with 2 bases between them. The CDR3 is 13 amino acids. Germline V lookup: CDR1 SGHTA, CDR2 FQGNSA.